This paragraph reports one T cell receptor beta chain. The antigen remains undetermined. Assay: immunoSEQ multiplex PCR; the TCRdb copy retains only in-frame clones and omits some. The table includes 140,000 to 150,000 clones, more than 85% detected once. This sample stems from a study of T cell responses to AZD1222 COVID-19 vaccine. The germline V gene has CDR1 KGHSH and CDR2 LQKENI. V lost 4 bases, J lost 2 bases, and 14 bases lay in between. The CDR3 is 16 amino acids. Study-level points and caveats: Two doses of AZD1222 preceded a rise in Spike-specific TCR breadth and depth. In the spike-specific TCR repertoire, nearly half reportedly target unmutated variant regions. The number of AZD1222 recipients seropositive at baseline was only five to seven. Among the donors, most were white British and more were female, and clonal diversity was possibly underestimated.

The chain links TRBV18 to TRBJ2-2; either TRBD1 or TRBD2 may supply D (7 bases each). The sample consisted of peripheral blood, taken after recovery from COVID-19. The receptor was derived from an adult who had recovered from COVID-19. The CDR3: CASSLRQGLNTGELFF. The CDR3, as DNA: TGTGCCAGCTCACTCCGACAGGGACTAAACACCGGGGAGCTGTTTTTT. The full variable domain, its missing parts supplied by reference TRBV18 and TRBJ2-2, is NAGVMQNPRHLVRRRGQEARLRCSPMKGHSHVYWYRQLPEEGLKFMVYLQKENIIDESGMPKERFSAEFPKEGPSILRIQQVVRGDSAAYFCASSLRQGLNTGELFFGEGSRLTVL.